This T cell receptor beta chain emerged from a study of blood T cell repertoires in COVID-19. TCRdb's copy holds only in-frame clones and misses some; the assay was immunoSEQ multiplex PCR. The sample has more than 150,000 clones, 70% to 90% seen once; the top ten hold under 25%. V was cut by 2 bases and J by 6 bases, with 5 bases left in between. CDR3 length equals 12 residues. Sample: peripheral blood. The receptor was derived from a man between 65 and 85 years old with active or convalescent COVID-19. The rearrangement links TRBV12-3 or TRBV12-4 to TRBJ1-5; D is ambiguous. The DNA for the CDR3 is TGTGCCAGCAGTTTACCGGTTCAGCCCCAGCATTTT. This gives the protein CASSLPVQPQHF.